A selection of T cell receptor beta chains follows, all from one sample in a study of blood T cell repertoires in COVID-19. Sequencing was performed with immunoSEQ multiplex PCR; in TCRdb, only in-frame clones are kept and a portion is missing. The sample contains over 100,000 clones, about four fifths of which appear only once. Material for sequencing was peripheral blood. The receptor set was obtained from a woman aged 60-75 years with active or convalescent COVID-19. Each CDR3 is given with its conserved first and last residue. The order of the fields is D gene, J gene, V gene, clone size, CDR3 protein, CDR3 DNA. D genes are given only for firm matches. For some rows the clone size is stated as once, few or many, or as a class when expanded; others skip it.

TRBD1,TRBJ1-3,TRBV28,-,CASSTTGTGAAGNTIYF,TGTGCCAGCAGTACCACCGGGACAGGGGCGGCTGGAAACACCATATATTTT
TRBD1,TRBJ2-1,TRBV6-6,-,CASSYIGQGNEQFF,TGTGCCAGCAGTTACATTGGACAGGGCAATGAGCAGTTCTTC
-,TRBJ2-3,TRBV12-3/TRBV12-4,-,CASSRSTDTQYF,TGTGCCAGCAGTCGTAGCACAGATACGCAGTATTTT
-,TRBJ1-6,TRBV28,few,CASIVQLLSDSYNSPLHF,TGTGCCAGCATTGTACAGCTCCTATCTGACTCCTATAATTCACCCCTCCACTTT
TRBD1,TRBJ1-1,TRBV7-2,-,CASRPQGARAEAFF,TGTGCCAGCAGGCCACAGGGGGCGAGGGCTGAAGCTTTCTTT
TRBD1,TRBJ2-1,TRBV7-3,-,CASSANGQGRDEQFF,TGTGCCAGCAGCGCAAACGGACAGGGTAGGGATGAGCAGTTCTTC
TRBD1,TRBJ1-4,TRBV5-1,-,CASSFGQGGNEKLFF,TGCGCCAGCAGCTTCGGACAGGGGGGGAATGAAAAACTGTTTTTT
TRBD1,TRBJ1-2,TRBV19,-,CASRGRGVYGYTF,TGTGCCAGTCGGGGCAGGGGGGTCTATGGCTACACCTTC
-,TRBJ2-2,TRBV30,-,CAWSQAQGDTGELFF,TGTGCCTGGAGCCAAGCACAGGGCGACACCGGGGAGCTGTTTTTT
TRBD2,TRBJ2-7,TRBV10-3,-,CAISALAGAYEQYF,TGTGCCATCAGTGCTCTAGCGGGGGCCTACGAGCAGTACTTC
TRBD2,TRBJ2-1,TRBV6-4,few,CASRSGAQSYNEQFF,TGTGCCAGCAGGAGCGGGGCACAATCTTACAATGAGCAGTTCTTC
TRBD1,TRBJ1-4,TRBV5-1,-,CASSFGQGGEKLFF,TGCGCCAGCAGCTTTGGACAGGGGGGAGAAAAACTGTTTTTT
-,TRBJ1-1,TRBV11-2,-,CASSPTDGNTEAFF,TGTGCCAGCAGCCCTACAGACGGGAACACTGAAGCTTTCTTT
TRBD2,TRBJ2-1,TRBV29-1,-,CSVEASGRASSYNEQFF,TGCAGCGTTGAGGCTAGCGGGAGGGCCAGCTCCTACAATGAGCAGTTCTTC
TRBD1,TRBJ1-5,TRBV28,once,CASSFRGPSGNQPQHF,TGTGCCAGCAGTTTTAGGGGGCCATCTGGCAATCAGCCCCAGCATTTT
-,TRBJ1-1,TRBV10-3,-,CAALRQLHTEAFF,TGTGCCGCCCTGCGACAGTTACACACTGAAGCTTTCTTT
TRBD2,TRBJ2-2,TRBV7-9,few,CASSLSGTSGGPGELFF,TGTGCCAGCAGCTTATCCGGGACTAGCGGGGGTCCCGGGGAGCTGTTTTTT
TRBD1,TRBJ2-7,TRBV11-3,-,CASSRDGTGAAEQYF,TGTGCCAGCAGCCGAGACGGGACAGGGGCCGCCGAGCAGTACTTC
-,TRBJ1-2,TRBV28,-,CASSFLQDRNYGYTF,TGTGCCAGCAGTTTCCTACAGGACCGTAACTATGGCTACACCTTC
-,TRBJ1-6,TRBV7-9,-,CASSLEGVGNSPLHF,TGTGCCAGCAGCTTAGAGGGGGTCGGGAATTCACCCCTCCACTTT
TRBD1,TRBJ1-1,TRBV6-6,-,CASSFSDRPNTEAFF,TGTGCCAGCAGTTTTTCGGACAGGCCGAACACTGAAGCTTTCTTT
-,TRBJ2-7,TRBV28,-,CASSLYSSGSYEQYF,TGTGCCAGCAGTTTATATAGTAGCGGATCCTACGAGCAGTACTTC
TRBD2,TRBJ2-3,TRBV6-2/TRBV6-3,-,CASSYYTSGGTDTQYF,TGTGCCAGCAGTTACTATACTAGCGGGGGTACAGATACGCAGTATTTT
-,TRBJ2-7,TRBV15,-,CATSRGLGEQYF,TGTGCCACCAGCAGAGGACTGGGCGAGCAGTACTTC
TRBD1,TRBJ1-2,TRBV18,-,CASSLGQGPRYGYTF,TGTGCCAGCTCCCTTGGACAGGGGCCACGGTACGGCTACACCTTC
-,TRBJ1-5,TRBV6-6,-,CASSLKPGINQPQHF,TGTGCCAGCAGTTTAAAGCCAGGGATCAATCAGCCCCAGCATTTT
TRBD1,TRBJ1-1,TRBV5-6,-,CASSLRVSDRGEAFF,TGTGCCAGCAGCTTGAGGGTTTCGGACAGGGGTGAAGCTTTCTTT
TRBD2,TRBJ2-1,TRBV18,-,CASSPASGHNEQFF,TGTGCCAGCTCACCAGCTAGCGGTCACAATGAGCAGTTCTTC
-,TRBJ2-5,TRBV12-3/TRBV12-4,-,CARYLGNQETQYF,TGTGCCAGGTACCTGGGCAACCAAGAGACCCAGTACTTC
-,TRBJ2-1,TRBV3-1/TRBV3-2,once,CASSQDKGAGYNEQFF,TGTGCCAGCAGCCAAGACAAAGGGGCGGGGTACAATGAGCAGTTCTTC
TRBD1,TRBJ2-5,TRBV27,-,CASRRGQGDLQETQYF,TGTGCCAGCAGACGGGGACAGGGGGACCTCCAAGAGACCCAGTACTTC
TRBD1,TRBJ1-1,TRBV10-3,few,CATGQGMGNTEAFF,TGTGCCACTGGACAGGGGATGGGGAACACTGAAGCTTTCTTT
-,TRBJ2-3,TRBV5-1,-,CASSLTGNTDTQYF,TGCGCCAGCAGCTTGACGGGAAACACAGATACGCAGTATTTT
-,TRBJ1-1,TRBV10-3,-,CAISGGGAATEAFF,TGTGCCATCAGTGGCGGGGGAGCGGCGACTGAAGCTTTCTTT
-,TRBJ2-1,TRBV7-8,-,CASSLASGDNEQFF,TGTGCCAGCAGCTTAGCCTCAGGGGACAATGAGCAGTTCTTC
-,TRBJ1-3,TRBV28,-,CASSDSLSGNTIYF,TGTGCCAGCAGCGACAGCCTCTCTGGAAACACCATATATTTT
TRBD1,TRBJ1-5,TRBV19,-,CATQRDTGGRSNQPQHF,TGTGCCACTCAAAGGGATACAGGGGGCAGAAGCAATCAGCCCCAGCATTTT
TRBD1,TRBJ1-1,TRBV18,few,CASSPHPGQAENTEAFF,TGTGCCAGCTCACCTCATCCGGGACAGGCTGAGAACACTGAAGCTTTCTTT
-,TRBJ2-5,TRBV25-1,few,CASSESPTTQETQYF,TGTGCCAGCAGTGAATCCCCCACTACCCAAGAGACCCAGTACTTC
-,TRBJ2-2,TRBV15,once,CATRPQGNTGELFF,TGTGCCACCAGGCCCCAGGGCAACACCGGGGAGCTGTTTTTT
-,TRBJ2-2,TRBV5-6,-,CASSLIGQEGNTGELFF,TGTGCCAGCAGCTTGATCGGACAGGAGGGGAACACCGGGGAGCTGTTTTTT
-,TRBJ1-6,TRBV28,few,CASSFDSLIRSPLHF,TGTGCCAGCAGTTTCGACAGCCTGATACGGTCACCCCTCCACTTT
TRBD2,TRBJ2-3,TRBV11-3,-,CASSMGLATDTQYF,TGTGCCAGCAGCATGGGACTAGCGACAGATACGCAGTATTTT
TRBD1,TRBJ1-1,TRBV5-1,-,CASSSQGDTEAFF,TGCGCCAGCAGCTCTCAGGGGGACACTGAAGCTTTCTTT
TRBD1,TRBJ1-3,TRBV6-4,-,CAKPLGGGNTIYF,TGTGCCAAGCCCCTAGGGGGCGGAAACACCATATATTTT
TRBD1,TRBJ2-3,TRBV28,-,CACYSGQSWDTDTQYF,TGTGCCTGCTATTCGGGACAGTCATGGGACACAGATACGCAGTATTTT